The clone carrying this TCR beta chain was recorded once. This specimen comes from a study of blood T cells in healthy people across ages. Sample-barcoded 5' priming and a J-beta primer mix drove a second PCR of 7 to 11 cycles. At least 2.5 million CDR3-containing paired-end reads were obtained per sample. TCRdb called the 5' RACE reads again in MiXCR, with one record for every CDR3 protein. The data contain hundreds of thousands of distinct CDR3 sequences, approximately 60% of them singletons. The ends were cut back, 1 base at V and 2 bases at J, with 11 bases in the middle. This CDR3 spans 15 amino acids. Germline CDR1 and CDR2: SEHNR and FQNEAQ (reference sequence).

The receptor was isolated from a middle-aged man in good health. The sequencing sample was made of blood. The chain carries TRBV7-9 and TRBJ2-5; D might be TRBD2 (6 bases). The CDR3 DNA follows: TGTGCCAGCAGCTTAGATCGGAGGGAACAAGAGACCCAGTACTTC. Protein: CASSLDRREQETQYF.